This TCR beta chain originates from a study of blood T cell repertoires in COVID-19. Across the whole study: From the United States, Italy and Spain came samples of acute and convalescent COVID-19.

There are 14 residues in the CDR3. Germline V gene sequence: CDR1 KGHSH, CDR2 LQKENI. Trimming stripped 3 bases from V and 3 bases from J, with 6 bases between. This table comes from immunoSEQ multiplex PCR, and its TCRdb copy is limited to in-frame clones, with some not included. The table shows more than 400,000 clones, with roughly 87% occurring only once. V and J are TRBV18 and TRBJ1-6; the D is unclear. Sequencing was done on a sample of PBMCs or T cells enriched from blood (not recorded which). The receptor was derived from a man aged 18 to 30 who had recovered from COVID-19. The CDR3 protein is CASSPANYNSPLHF. CDR3 DNA sequence: TGTGCCAGCTCACCGGCCAACTATAATTCACCCCTCCACTTT. Drawing the rest from reference TRBV18 and TRBJ1-6, the complete variable domain is NAGVMQNPRHLVRRRGQEARLRCSPMKGHSHVYWYRQLPEEGLKFMVYLQKENIIDESGMPKERFSAEFPKEGPSILRIQQVVRGDSAAYFCASSPANYNSPLHFGNGTRLTVT.